One sample yielded the 16 T cell receptor beta chains listed below, sequenced in a study of T cell clonality in common variable immunodeficiency. The table came from immunoSEQ multiplex PCR; TCRdb's copy has only in-frame clones and leaves some out. Found here are around 34,000 clones, no singletons; the ten largest cover roughly 3.2%. The sequenced material came from peripheral blood mononuclear cells. The origin of the receptors is a person between 18 and 70 years old in good health.

This clone was observed many times. The CDR3 end is not reached by the read, which stops 3 residues before it; the germline J gene fills it in. This chain connects TRBV10-3 to TRBJ1-2; 8 nucleotides line up with TRBD1. Unmatched junction bases numbered 8, after V lost 3 bases and J lost 2 bases. This CDR3 has 16 amino acids. Germline V gene sequence: CDR1 ENHRY, CDR2 SYGVKD. CDR3 sequence reads: CAISDGGRGQNYGYTF. Partial CDR3 DNA: TGTGCCATCAGTGACGGCGGCAGGGGGCAGAACTATGGC.

This clone has a count of ten or more. The read ends 3 residues early relative to the CDR3; the germline J gene fills the gap. V is TRBV7-2 and J is TRBJ1-1; possible D gene TRBD1, 6 bases. The length of the CDR3 is 13 residues. Trimming left V 5 bases short and J 3 bases short, with 10 bases between. Per germline, CDR1 SGHTA and CDR2 FQGNSA. The covered CDR3 bases are TGTGCCAGCAGCGACAGGATTTACACTGAA. It yields the protein CASSDRIYTE. The whole CDR3 reads CASSDRIYTEAFF. Supplemented by reference TRBV7-2 and TRBJ1-1, the full variable domain reads GAGVSQSPSNKVTEKGKDVELRCDPISGHTALYWYRQSLGQGLEFLIYFQGNSAPDKSGLPSDRFSAERTGGSVSTLTIQRTQQEDSAVYLCASSDRIYTEAFFGQGTRLTVV.

The sample holds many counts of this clone. The CDR3 is CASSQGAAYNQPQHF. The sequenced CDR3 bases are TGTGCCAGCAGCCAAGGGGCCGCCTACAATCAGCCC. The rearrangement links TRBV7-2 to TRBJ1-5; D perhaps matches TRBD1 (5 bases). The DNA ends 3 residues before the CDR3 does, and the rest of the CDR3 is filled in from the germline J gene. V lost 5 bases and J lost 3, with 14 bases in between. In germline, CDR1 is SGHTA, CDR2 FQGNSA. CDR3 length equals 15 residues.

This clone has ten or more counts. The CDR3 spells CASRKLARHEQYF. The sequenced CDR3 bases are TGTGCCAGCAGAAAACTAGCGCGGCACGAG. This chain joins TRBV11-2 and TRBJ2-7; 7 nucleotides align to TRBD2. The CDR3 end is not reached by the read, which stops 3 residues before it; the germline J gene fills it in. The germline gives CDR1 SGHAT, CDR2 FQNNGV. The CDR3 has 13 amino acids. After removal of 6 bases from V and 5 bases from J, the junction contained 7 bases not matched to a gene.

This clone was seen at least ten times. With the read ending 3 residues before the CDR3 end, the germline J gene is used to fill in that end. The genes are TRBV7-9 and TRBJ2-7; D is uncertain. The CDR3 sequence is 12 residues long. Germline V gene sequence: CDR1 SEHNR, CDR2 FQNEAQ (reference sequence). Trimming removed 5 bases at V and 4 bases at J, with 9 bases between. CDR3 DNA (partial): TGTGCCAGCAGCCATTCAGGTTACGAG. Amino acids: CASSHSGYE. The complete CDR3 protein is CASSHSGYEQYF. Combining the CDR3 with reference TRBV7-9 and TRBJ2-7 gives the whole variable domain DTGVSQNPRHKITKRGQNVTFRCDPISEHNRLYWYRQTLGQGPEFLTYFQNEAQLEKSRLLSDRFSAERPKGSFSTLEIQRTEQGDSAMYLCASSHSGYEQYFGPGTRLTVT.

This clone was detected ten times or more. The read ends 3 residues shy of where the CDR3 ends; the end is completed using the germline J gene. This chain joins TRBV30 and TRBJ1-5; perhaps TRBD1 as D (6 bases). The CDR3 is 13 residues long. Trimming took off 3 bases at V and 1 base at J, with 7 bases between the two ends. CDR1 and CDR2 (germline): GTSNPN, SVGIG (reference sequence). The sequenced part of the CDR3 DNA is TGTGCCTGGAGACAGGGAAGCAATCAGCCC. Its protein is CAWRQGSNQP. The entire CDR3 is CAWRQGSNQPQHF.

This clone was seen many times. The read ends 3 residues early relative to the CDR3; the germline J gene fills the gap. V usage is TRBV12-3 or TRBV12-4 and J usage is TRBJ2-2; perhaps TRBD2 as D (6 bases). The CDR3 has 18 residues. Trimming removed 6 bases from V and 3 bases from J, with 23 bases in between. CDR3 protein: CASSHPDGFWGDTGELFF. The covered CDR3 bases are TGTGCCAGCAGCCACCCCGACGGATTTTGGGGGGACACCGGGGAG.

This clone was counted ten times or more. The read falls 3 residues short of the CDR3 end, and the missing part is taken from the germline J gene. The V and J genes are TRBV10-3 and TRBJ2-1; maybe TRBD2 (6 bases). The CDR3 extends over 15 amino acids. Trimming removed 4 bases from V and 6 bases from J, with 16 bases in between. Germline CDR1 and CDR2: ENHRY and SYGVKD. CDR3 DNA, as far as it was read: TGTGCCATCAGTGGGGGGACCTCGACTAGCAATGAG. The encoded protein is CAISGGTSTSNE. From start to end, the CDR3 is CAISGGTSTSNEQFF.

There are many counts of this clone. The read ends 3 residues early relative to the CDR3; the germline J gene fills the gap. The chain uses TRBV7-6 and TRBJ2-5; D perhaps matches TRBD1 (6 bases). Germline CDR1 SGHVS, CDR2 FNYEAQ. The CDR3 is 16 residues long. V lost 1 base, J lost 1 base, and 13 bases lay in between. The CDR3 is CASSLVGAGAQETQYF. The covered CDR3 bases are TGTGCCAGCAGCTTAGTAGGCGCAGGGGCCCAAGAGACC.

This clone has a count of ten or more. The sequence runs out 3 residues before the end of the CDR3; the remainder is reconstructed from the germline J gene. The gene calls are TRBV7-8 and TRBJ1-4; 7 bases are a match to TRBD1. J lost 7 bases, V lost 0 bases, and 8 bases had no gene match. CDR1 SGHVS and CDR2 FQNEAQ come from the germline V gene. This CDR3 is 16 amino acids long. This CDR3 reads CASSLADGNRGEKLFF. The CDR3 DNA, read in part, is TGTGCCAGCAGCTTAGCTGACGGAAACAGGGGTGAAAAA.

This clone was recorded many times. The CDR3 end lies 3 residues beyond the end of the read and is filled in from the germline J gene. V and J are TRBV28 and TRBJ2-6, with no clear D. The CDR3 is made up of 17 amino acids. Germline V gives CDR1 MDHEN, CDR2 SYDVKM. Trimming removed 3 bases at V and 0 bases at J, with 12 bases between. The CDR3 region is CASSFETSSSGANVLTF. The part of the CDR3 DNA that was read is TGTGCCAGCAGTTTCGAGACATCAAGCTCTGGGGCCAACGTC.

There are many counts of this clone. The observed sequence ends 3 residues before the CDR3 terminus, with the missing tail filled in from the germline J gene. The chain joins TRBV10-3 to TRBJ1-2; a possible D gene is TRBD1 (5 bases). The CDR3 extends over 12 amino acids. From germline, CDR1 is ENHRY and CDR2 SYGVKD. This chain's CDR3 is CAINAGQGAYTF. The CDR3 bases that were read are TGTGCCATCAACGCAGGGCAAGGTGCC.

Ten or more counts support this clone. The read terminates 3 residues ahead of where the CDR3 ends, so the germline J gene completes it. The chain carries TRBV3-1 (or the pseudogene TRBV3-2) and TRBJ2-1; the D gene is possibly TRBD2 (7 bases). V gave up 4 bases and J gave up 2 bases, with 18 bases separating them. This CDR3 region has 17 residues. Germline lookup yields CDR1 LGHDT and CDR2 YNNKEL (reference sequence). This chain's CDR3 is CASSPRGAGAPYNEQFF. The CDR3 bases that were read are TGTGCCAGCAGCCCTCGGGGGGCGGGCGCTCCCTACAATGAG.

This clone has at least ten counts. The missing CDR3 end, 3 residues past where the read stops, is filled in from the germline J gene. The chain has TRBV18 and TRBJ2-3, with D unclear. Trimming took 0 bases from V and 5 from J, leaving 12 bases between them. This CDR3 is built from 15 residues. CDR1 KGHSH and CDR2 LQKENI come from the germline V gene. This chain's CDR3 is CASSPPYGPGDTQYF. The part of the CDR3 DNA that was read is TGTGCCAGCTCACCACCATATGGTCCAGGAGATACG. Variable domain in full (rest from reference TRBV18 and TRBJ2-3): NAGVMQNPRHLVRRRGQEARLRCSPMKGHSHVYWYRQLPEEGLKFMVYLQKENIIDESGMPKERFSAEFPKEGPSILRIQQVVRGDSAAYFCASSPPYGPGDTQYFGPGTRLTVL.

This clone was found a few times. CDR3 region: CSAKTGSNQPQHF. CDR3 bases read: TGCAGTGCTAAGACAGGGAGCAATCAGCCC. The chain links TRBV20-1 to TRBJ1-5; the match to TRBD1 covers 7 bases. With the read ending 3 residues before the CDR3 end, the germline J gene is used to fill in that end. The V gene's germline CDR1 is DFQATT and CDR2 SNEGSKA (reference sequence). The CDR3 spans 13 residues. Trimming took 4 bases from V and 1 from J; bases not matched to a gene: 1.

This clone was seen repeatedly, ten times or more. The read is 3 residues too short to cover the CDR3 end, so that end is filled in from the germline J gene. The chain combines TRBV12-5 with TRBJ2-1, with 7 bases identical to TRBD2. CDR3 length equals 16 residues. Germline values: CDR1 LGHNT, CDR2 FRNRAP. Trimming cost V 2 bases and J 2 bases; bases outside gene matches: 6. The sequenced part of the CDR3 DNA is TGTGCTAGTGGTTTGACGGCGGGAGCAGCCTACAATGAG. Protein sequence: CASGLTAGAAYNE. The entire CDR3 is CASGLTAGAAYNEQFF.